This T cell receptor (beta chain) was sequenced for a study of tumor and adjacent non-tumor tissue in lung cancer. No cell sorting was done before RNA was extracted from the tissue. Germline V gene sequence: CDR1 SGHRS, CDR2 YFSETQ. Trimming took 3 bases from V and 2 from J, leaving 14 bases between them. CDR3 length equals 15 residues. A modified ARM-PCR protocol with three rounds of nested PCR amplified TCRbeta. Each CDR3 protein is one row after TCRdb ran MiXCR on the multiplex PCR reads. The sample consists of approximately 75,000 distinct CDR3 sequences, roughly 73% of them appearing once. The TCR originated in a woman aged 45-65 years with non-small cell lung cancer. The J gene is TRBJ2-5, the V gene TRBV5-1; tentative D call: TRBD2 (6 bases). The sample consisted of lung tumor tissue. The CDR3 sequence: CASSWGISGQETQYF. The CDR3 DNA reads TGCGCCAGCAGCTGGGGGATTAGCGGTCAAGAGACCCAGTACTTC.